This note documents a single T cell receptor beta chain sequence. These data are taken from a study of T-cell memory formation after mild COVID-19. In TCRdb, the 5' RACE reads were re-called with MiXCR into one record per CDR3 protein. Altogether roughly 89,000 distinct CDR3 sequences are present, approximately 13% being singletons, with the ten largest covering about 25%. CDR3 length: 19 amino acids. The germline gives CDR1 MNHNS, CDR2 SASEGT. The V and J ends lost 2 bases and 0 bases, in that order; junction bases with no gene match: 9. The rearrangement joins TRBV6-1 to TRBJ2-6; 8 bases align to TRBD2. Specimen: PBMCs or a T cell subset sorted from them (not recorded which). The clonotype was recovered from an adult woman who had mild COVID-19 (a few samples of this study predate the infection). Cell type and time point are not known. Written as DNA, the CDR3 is TGTGCCAGCAGTGAATGGTTAGCGGGGCTAGACTCTGGGGCCAACGTCCTGACTTTC. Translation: CASSEWLAGLDSGANVLTF.